Given below is one T cell receptor beta chain in context. Its antigen is unknown. The sample comes from a study of siplizumab effects on memory and regulatory T cells. Points from the study as a whole: Proliferating CD4+ or CD8+ clones, roughly 80-96% of them, lacked an assignable naive or memory phenotype.

The CDR3 loop spans 14 amino acids. Unmatched junction bases numbered 4, after V lost 3 bases and J lost 0 bases. The germline V gene has CDR1 GTSNPN and CDR2 SVGIG (reference sequence). TCRdb keeps only in-frame clones here, not all; method: immunoSEQ multiplex PCR. The data contain around 61,000 clones, over 95% of them singletons. Material for sequencing was naive CD8+ T cells sorted from blood. This TCR was sampled from a human donor in good health. The J gene is TRBJ1-2, the V gene TRBV30; 7 bases match TRBD1. This CDR3 is CAWRGGGPNYGYTF. In DNA form, the CDR3 reads TGTGCCTGGAGGGGAGGGGGCCCTAACTATGGCTACACCTTC.